This T cell receptor (beta chain) is drawn from a study of T cell responses to AZD1222 COVID-19 vaccine. Sequencing used immunoSEQ multiplex PCR; TCRdb keeps in-frame clones, though not all of them. The table includes about 76,000 clones, 70% to 90% detected once. This clone was observed a single time. Its antigen is unidentified. The study, taken as a whole, reports: The study found vaccine-associated CD4 TCRs spanning spike, dominant at 160-218 and 743-854. Per reports, nearly half of all spike-specific TCRs target regions that are unmutated in variants. Baseline serostatus was positive in only a handful of AZD1222 recipients.

The sequence derives from an adult in good health. The specimen comprised peripheral blood, sampled on day 0 of MenACWY control vaccination.

The CDR3: CASRRGTASNQPQHF. The DNA of the CDR3 is TGTGCCAGCAGAAGGGGGACGGCGAGCAATCAGCCCCAGCATTTT. V gene TRBV7-7 combines with J gene TRBJ1-5; possibly TRBD1 for D (6 bases). This CDR3 is 15 amino acids long. Germline-derived CDR1 and CDR2 are SSHAT and FNYEAQ (reference sequence). The V gene lost 6 bases and the J gene lost 1 base, with 13 bases spanning the gap.